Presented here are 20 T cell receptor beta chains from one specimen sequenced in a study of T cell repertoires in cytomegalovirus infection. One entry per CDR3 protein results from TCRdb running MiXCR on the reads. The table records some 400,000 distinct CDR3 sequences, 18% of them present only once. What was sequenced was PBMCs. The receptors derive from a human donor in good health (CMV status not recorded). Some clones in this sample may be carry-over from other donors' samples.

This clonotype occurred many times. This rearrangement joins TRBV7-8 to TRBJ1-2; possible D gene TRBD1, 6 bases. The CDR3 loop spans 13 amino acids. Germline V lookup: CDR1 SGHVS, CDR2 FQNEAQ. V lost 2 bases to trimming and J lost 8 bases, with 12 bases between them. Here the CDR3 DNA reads TGTGCCAGCAGCTTAAGAGGGGGTGACGGCTACACCTTC. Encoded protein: CASSLRGGDGYTF.

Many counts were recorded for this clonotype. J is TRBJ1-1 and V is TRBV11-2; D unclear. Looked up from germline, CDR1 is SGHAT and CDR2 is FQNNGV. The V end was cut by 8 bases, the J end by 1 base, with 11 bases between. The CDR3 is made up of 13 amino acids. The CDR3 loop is CASESSRNTEAFF. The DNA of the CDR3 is TGTGCCAGCGAGAGCAGTAGGAACACTGAAGCTTTCTTT.

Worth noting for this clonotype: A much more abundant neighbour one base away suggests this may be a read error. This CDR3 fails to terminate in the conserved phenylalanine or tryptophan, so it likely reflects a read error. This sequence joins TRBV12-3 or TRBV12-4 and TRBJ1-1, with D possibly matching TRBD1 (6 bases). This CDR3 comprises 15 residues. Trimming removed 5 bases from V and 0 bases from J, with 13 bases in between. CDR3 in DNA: TGTGCCAGCAGTCTTAACAGGGTTTTGAACACTGAAGCTTTCTGT. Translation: CASSLNRVLNTEAFC.

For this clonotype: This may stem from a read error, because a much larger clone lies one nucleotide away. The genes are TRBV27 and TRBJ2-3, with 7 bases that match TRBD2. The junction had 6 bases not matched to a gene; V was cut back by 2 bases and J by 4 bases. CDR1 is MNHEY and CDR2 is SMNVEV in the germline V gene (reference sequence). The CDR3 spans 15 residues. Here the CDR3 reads CASSLRRGNSDTQYF. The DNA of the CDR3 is TGTGCCAGCAGTTTACGGCGGGGGAACTCAGATACGCAGTATTTT.

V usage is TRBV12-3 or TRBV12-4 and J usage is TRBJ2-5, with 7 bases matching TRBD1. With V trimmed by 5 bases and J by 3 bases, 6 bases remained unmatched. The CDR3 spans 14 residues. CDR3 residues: CASSARGTEETQYF. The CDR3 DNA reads TGTGCCAGCAGTGCCCGAGGGACAGAAGAGACCCAGTACTTC.

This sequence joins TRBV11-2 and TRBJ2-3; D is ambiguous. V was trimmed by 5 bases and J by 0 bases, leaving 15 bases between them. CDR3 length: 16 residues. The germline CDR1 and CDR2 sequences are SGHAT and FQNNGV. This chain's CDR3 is CASSPSGLLSTDTQYF. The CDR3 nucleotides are TGTGCCAGCAGCCCCTCTGGCCTTCTTAGCACAGATACGCAGTATTTT. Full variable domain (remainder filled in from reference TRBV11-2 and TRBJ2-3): EAGVAQSPRYKIIEKRQSVAFWCNPISGHATLYWYQQILGQGPKLLIQFQNNGVVDDSQLPKDRFSAERLKGVDSTLKIQPAKLEDSAVYLCASSPSGLLSTDTQYFGPGTRLTVL.

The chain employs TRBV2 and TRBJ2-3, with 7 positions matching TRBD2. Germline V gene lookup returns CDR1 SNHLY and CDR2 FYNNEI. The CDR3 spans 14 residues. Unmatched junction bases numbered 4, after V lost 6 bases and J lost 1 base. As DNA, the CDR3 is TGTGCCAGCAGAAGGGCGGGGGGCACAGATACGCAGTATTTT. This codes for CASRRAGGTDTQYF.

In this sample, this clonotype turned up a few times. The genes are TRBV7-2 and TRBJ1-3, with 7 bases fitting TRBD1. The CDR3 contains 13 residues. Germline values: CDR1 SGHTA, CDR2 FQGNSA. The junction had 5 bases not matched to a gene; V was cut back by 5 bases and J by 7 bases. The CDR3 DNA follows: TGTGCCAGCAGCGTGGGACAGCTGAACACCATATATTTT. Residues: CASSVGQLNTIYF.

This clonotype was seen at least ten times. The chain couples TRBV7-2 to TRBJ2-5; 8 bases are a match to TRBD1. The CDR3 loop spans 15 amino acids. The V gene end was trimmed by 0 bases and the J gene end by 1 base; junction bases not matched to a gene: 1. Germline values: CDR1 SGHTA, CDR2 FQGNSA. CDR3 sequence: CASSLAGTGQETQYF. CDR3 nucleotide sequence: TGTGCCAGCAGCTTAGCCGGGACAGGCCAAGAGACCCAGTACTTC.

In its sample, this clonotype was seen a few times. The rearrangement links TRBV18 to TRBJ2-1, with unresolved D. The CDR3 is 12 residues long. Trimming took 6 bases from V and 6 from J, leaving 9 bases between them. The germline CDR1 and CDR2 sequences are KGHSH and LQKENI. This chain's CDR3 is CASSPEGNEQFF. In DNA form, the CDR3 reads TGTGCCAGCTCCCCAGAAGGCAATGAGCAGTTCTTC.

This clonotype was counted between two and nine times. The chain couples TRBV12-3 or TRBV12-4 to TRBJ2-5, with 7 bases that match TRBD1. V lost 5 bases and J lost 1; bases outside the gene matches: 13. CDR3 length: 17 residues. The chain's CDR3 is CASSTLGQSYPQETQYF. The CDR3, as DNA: TGTGCCAGCAGTACGTTGGGACAGTCCTATCCCCAAGAGACCCAGTACTTC.

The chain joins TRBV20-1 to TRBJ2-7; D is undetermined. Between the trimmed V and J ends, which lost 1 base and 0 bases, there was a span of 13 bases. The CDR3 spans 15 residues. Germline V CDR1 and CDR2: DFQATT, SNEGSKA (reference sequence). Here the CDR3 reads CSARVTVYSSYEQYF. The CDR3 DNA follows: TGCAGTGCTAGAGTAACAGTCTACAGCTCCTACGAGCAGTACTTC.

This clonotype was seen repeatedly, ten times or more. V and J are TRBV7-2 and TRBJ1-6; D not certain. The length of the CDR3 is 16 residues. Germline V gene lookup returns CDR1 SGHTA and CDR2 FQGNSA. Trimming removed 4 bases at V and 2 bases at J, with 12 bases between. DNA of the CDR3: TGTGCCAGCAGCTCGCGATACGGGCCCTATAATTCACCCCTCCACTTT. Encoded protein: CASSSRYGPYNSPLHF.

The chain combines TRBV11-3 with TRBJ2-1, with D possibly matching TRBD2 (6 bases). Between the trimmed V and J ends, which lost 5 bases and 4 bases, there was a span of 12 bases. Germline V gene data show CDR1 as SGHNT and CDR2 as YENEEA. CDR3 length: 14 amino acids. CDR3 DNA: TGTGCCAGCAGCGAAGTAGCGGAATACAATGAGCAGTTCTTC. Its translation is CASSEVAEYNEQFF.

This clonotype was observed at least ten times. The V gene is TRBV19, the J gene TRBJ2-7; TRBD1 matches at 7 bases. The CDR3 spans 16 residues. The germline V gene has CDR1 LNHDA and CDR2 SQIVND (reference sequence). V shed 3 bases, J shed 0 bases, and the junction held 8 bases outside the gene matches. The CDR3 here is CASSIDRDSGSYEQYF. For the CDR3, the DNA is TGTGCCAGTAGTATCGACCGGGACAGTGGCTCCTACGAGCAGTACTTC.

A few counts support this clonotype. CDR3: CSSGRALGDTQYF. CDR3 bases: TGTTCTAGCGGGAGGGCCTTGGGAGATACGCAGTATTTT. The chain employs TRBV25-1 and TRBJ2-3; 12 bases match TRBD2. Germline CDR1 MGHDK, CDR2 SYGVNS. The CDR3 runs 13 residues.

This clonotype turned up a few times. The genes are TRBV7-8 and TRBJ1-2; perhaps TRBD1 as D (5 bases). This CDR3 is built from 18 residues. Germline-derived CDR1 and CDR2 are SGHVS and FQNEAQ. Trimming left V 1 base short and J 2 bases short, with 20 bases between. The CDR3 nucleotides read TGTGCCAGCAGCTTAGAATCTACCGTGGCAGGGTTCAACTATGGCTACACCTTC. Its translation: CASSLESTVAGFNYGYTF.

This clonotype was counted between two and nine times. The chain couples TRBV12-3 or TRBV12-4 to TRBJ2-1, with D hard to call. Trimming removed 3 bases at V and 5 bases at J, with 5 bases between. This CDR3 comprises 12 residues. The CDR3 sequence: CASSLFHNEQFF. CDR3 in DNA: TGTGCCAGCAGTTTGTTCCACAATGAGCAGTTCTTC.

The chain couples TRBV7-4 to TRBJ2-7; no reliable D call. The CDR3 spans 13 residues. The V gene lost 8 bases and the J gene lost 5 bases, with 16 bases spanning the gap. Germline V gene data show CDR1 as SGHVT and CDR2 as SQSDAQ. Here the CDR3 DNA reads TGTGCCAGCTCCCCGCTGAGTTCTGACGAGCAGTACTTC. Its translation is CASSPLSSDEQYF.

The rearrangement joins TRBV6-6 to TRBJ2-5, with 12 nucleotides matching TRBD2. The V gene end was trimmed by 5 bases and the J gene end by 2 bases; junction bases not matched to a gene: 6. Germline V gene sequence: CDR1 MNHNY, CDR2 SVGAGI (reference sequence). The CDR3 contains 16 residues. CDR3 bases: TGTGCCAGCAGTCACAGGACTAGCGGGGAACAAGAGACCCAGTACTTC. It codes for CASSHRTSGEQETQYF.